This is a list of T cell receptor beta chains from one sample in a study of T cells after yellow fever vaccination. TCRdb re-called the 5' RACE reads with MiXCR, one entry per CDR3 protein. The data contain about 400,000 distinct CDR3 sequences, roughly 11% of them singletons. This specimen was PBMCs, taken on the day of the first yellow fever vaccination. The receptors stem from a young man who received the YFV17D yellow fever vaccine. Both conserved end residues are part of each CDR3. Fields, in order: CDR3 DNA, CDR3 protein, clone size, V gene, D gene, J gene. A D gene is named only where the DNA matches it firmly. Where a row states a size, it is once, few, many or the class of an expanded clone; other rows omit it.

CDR3 DNA: TGCGCCAGCAGCCAAGATGGGACGGCTACCCAAGAGACCCAGTACTTC
CDR3 protein: CASSQDGTATQETQYF
clone size: NA
V gene: TRBV4-3
D gene: NA
J gene: TRBJ2-5

CDR3 DNA: TGTGCCAGCAGTTTATCTAGCTGGGAGGGCAATGAGCAGTTCTTC
CDR3 protein: CASSLSSWEGNEQFF
clone size: many
V gene: TRBV12-3/TRBV12-4
D gene: TRBD2
J gene: TRBJ2-1

CDR3 DNA: TGCGCCAGCAGCTCGGACTTGACTAATGAAAAACTGTTTTTT
CDR3 protein: CASSSDLTNEKLFF
clone size: few
V gene: TRBV5-1
D gene: NA
J gene: TRBJ1-4

CDR3 DNA: TGCGCCAGCAGCCAGCAGGGTGCGGGGAACACCGGGGAGCTGTTTTTT
CDR3 protein: CASSQQGAGNTGELFF
clone size: NA
V gene: TRBV4-3
D gene: NA
J gene: TRBJ2-2

CDR3 DNA: TGTGCCACCAGTGAGAAGGGACCGAACACAGATACGCAGTATTTT
CDR3 protein: CATSEKGPNTDTQYF
clone size: once
V gene: TRBV24-1
D gene: NA
J gene: TRBJ2-3

CDR3 DNA: TGTGCCAGCAGCTTCACGGGAAACCGCGGACAGGCTAGGTCACCCCTCCACTTT
CDR3 protein: CASSFTGNRGQARSPLHF
clone size: NA
V gene: TRBV11-2
D gene: TRBD1
J gene: TRBJ1-6

CDR3 DNA: TGTGCCAGCAGCTTAGGGCCTCATGGGAATGAGCAGTTCTTC
CDR3 protein: CASSLGPHGNEQFF
clone size: NA
V gene: TRBV11-2
D gene: NA
J gene: TRBJ2-1

CDR3 DNA: TGTGCCACCCTACCCCTTAGGGAAAACACCGGGGAGCTGTTTTTT
CDR3 protein: CATLPLRENTGELFF
clone size: NA
V gene: TRBV6-2/TRBV6-3
D gene: NA
J gene: TRBJ2-2

CDR3 DNA: TGTGCCAGCAGTTTAAGTCCAGTCATCTATGGCTACACCTTC
CDR3 protein: CASSLSPVIYGYTF
clone size: few
V gene: TRBV27
D gene: NA
J gene: TRBJ1-2

CDR3 DNA: TGCGCCAGCAGCCAGGGGGACAGCCGAATTCAGTACTTC
CDR3 protein: CASSQGDSRIQYF
clone size: few
V gene: TRBV4-1
D gene: TRBD1
J gene: TRBJ2-4

CDR3 DNA: TGTGCCAGCAGTACGGAGGGTAGAACCCAGTACTTC
CDR3 protein: CASSTEGRTQYF
clone size: few
V gene: TRBV27
D gene: NA
J gene: TRBJ2-5

CDR3 DNA: TGTGCCAGCAGTGATACAAACACCGGGGAGCTGTTTTTT
CDR3 protein: CASSDTNTGELFF
clone size: NA
V gene: TRBV6-4
D gene: NA
J gene: TRBJ2-2

CDR3 DNA: TGCGCCAGCAGTGAATATCGGGTGGGGGAGCTGTTTTTT
CDR3 protein: CASSEYRVGELFF
clone size: many
V gene: TRBV10-2
D gene: NA
J gene: TRBJ2-2

CDR3 DNA: TGTGCCACCTCTACGAACACTGAAGCTTTCTTT
CDR3 protein: CATSTNTEAFF
clone size: few
V gene: TRBV7-8
D gene: NA
J gene: TRBJ1-1

CDR3 DNA: TGTGCCAGCAGTTTTCAACAGGGAAATAATTCACCCCTCCACTTT
CDR3 protein: CASSFQQGNNSPLHF
clone size: few
V gene: TRBV7-2
D gene: NA
J gene: TRBJ1-6

CDR3 DNA: TGTGCCAGCAGCCTACAGGGGCTATCTGGGGCCAACGTCCTGACTTTC
CDR3 protein: CASSLQGLSGANVLTF
clone size: NA
V gene: TRBV7-2
D gene: TRBD1
J gene: TRBJ2-6

CDR3 DNA: TGTGCCAGTAGTCCCACCGACAGGCTCAATGAGCAGTTCTTC
CDR3 protein: CASSPTDRLNEQFF
clone size: NA
V gene: TRBV19
D gene: NA
J gene: TRBJ2-1

CDR3 DNA: TGTGCCACCAGTGATGGTCCTAGCAATCAGCCCCAGCATTTT
CDR3 protein: CATSDGPSNQPQHF
clone size: NA
V gene: TRBV24-1
D gene: NA
J gene: TRBJ1-5

CDR3 DNA: TGTGCCAGCACCAGGACGGAGCTCTATGGCTACACCTTC
CDR3 protein: CASTRTELYGYTF
clone size: few
V gene: TRBV28
D gene: NA
J gene: TRBJ1-2

CDR3 DNA: TGTGCCAGTAGTATAGCGGCGGGGGACTACAATGAGCAGTTCTTC
CDR3 protein: CASSIAAGDYNEQFF
clone size: NA
V gene: TRBV19
D gene: TRBD2
J gene: TRBJ2-1

CDR3 DNA: TGTGCCAGCATCTCCCCCGTTGTCGATACGCAGTATTTT
CDR3 protein: CASISPVVDTQYF
clone size: few
V gene: TRBV7-9
D gene: NA
J gene: TRBJ2-3

CDR3 DNA: TGTGCCAGCAGCTTACTAGCGGAGGGCCGGGAGCTGTTTTTT
CDR3 protein: CASSLLAEGRELFF
clone size: NA
V gene: TRBV7-3
D gene: TRBD2
J gene: TRBJ2-2

CDR3 DNA: TGTGCCAGCAGCGGCTGGTCGAACACCGGGGAGCTGTTTTTT
CDR3 protein: CASSGWSNTGELFF
clone size: NA
V gene: TRBV5-4
D gene: NA
J gene: TRBJ2-2

CDR3 DNA: TGTGCCAGTAGTAAGACAGGGGCGAACACTGAAGCTTTCTTT
CDR3 protein: CASSKTGANTEAFF
clone size: NA
V gene: TRBV19
D gene: TRBD1
J gene: TRBJ1-1

CDR3 DNA: TGTGCCTGGAGTGAGGCTCTTAGCCAGCCCCAGCATTTT
CDR3 protein: CAWSEALSQPQHF
clone size: NA
V gene: TRBV30
D gene: NA
J gene: TRBJ1-5

CDR3 DNA: TGTGCCAGCAGTTATAGCGACAGGGGCAATGAGCAGTTCTTC
CDR3 protein: CASSYSDRGNEQFF
clone size: NA
V gene: TRBV6-5
D gene: TRBD1
J gene: TRBJ2-1

CDR3 DNA: TGTGCCAGCACCTACGCACGAAACACCATATATTTT
CDR3 protein: CASTYARNTIYF
clone size: few
V gene: TRBV21-1
D gene: NA
J gene: TRBJ1-3

CDR3 DNA: TGCGCCTCGTGGGGGTTTGAGAATGAGCAGTTCTTC
CDR3 protein: CASWGFENEQFF
clone size: few
V gene: TRBV5-1
D gene: NA
J gene: TRBJ2-1

CDR3 DNA: TGTGCCAGCTCGAGCCGGCCCGGCCGACTAGCAGATACGCAGTATTTT
CDR3 protein: CASSSRPGRLADTQYF
clone size: few
V gene: TRBV12-3/TRBV12-4
D gene: NA
J gene: TRBJ2-3